This T cell receptor beta chain was sequenced in a study of cytomegalovirus exposure and HLA in healthy donors. Overall study findings and caveats: CMV serostatus was the sole immune exposure information available. In a later analysis, a missense DCLRE1C variant was linked to TCR beta V- and J-gene trimming.

PCR used 60 Vbeta primers and 13 Jbeta primers. Clones were read by immunoSEQ multiplex PCR, and TCRdb kept only the in-frame ones, dropping some. Here the sample spans about 120,000 clones, 65% to 80% being singletons. V was clipped by 2 bases and J by 3 bases, with 3 bases between them. The CDR3 is made up of 12 amino acids. CDR1 and CDR2 (germline): SGHTA, FQGTGA. Notes on this clone: What it recognizes is unknown.

Those who donated were healthy bone marrow donors. The material sequenced was PBMCs. The chain links TRBV7-3 to TRBJ2-3, with no clear D. The TCR comes from a man aged 55-75 years in good health and CMV-seropositive. CDR3 sequence (DNA): TGTGCCAGCAGCTTAGCGACAGATACGCAGTATTTT. Translated: CASSLATDTQYF.